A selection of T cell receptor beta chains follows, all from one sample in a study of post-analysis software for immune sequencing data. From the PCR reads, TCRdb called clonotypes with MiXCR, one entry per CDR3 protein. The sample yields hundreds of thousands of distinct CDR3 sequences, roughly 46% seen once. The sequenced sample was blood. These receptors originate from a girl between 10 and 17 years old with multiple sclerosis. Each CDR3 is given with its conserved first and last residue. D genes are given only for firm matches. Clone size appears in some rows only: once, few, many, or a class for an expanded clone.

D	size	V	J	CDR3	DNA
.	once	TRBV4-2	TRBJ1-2	CASGQDVGGYGYTF	TGTGCCAGCGGCCAAGATGTTGGTGGCTATGGCTACACCTTC
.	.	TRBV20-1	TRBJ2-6	CSALRHSGANVLTF	TGCAGTGCTCTCAGGCACTCTGGGGCCAACGTCCTGACTTTC
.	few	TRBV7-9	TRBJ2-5	CASSLEPGRETQYF	TGTGCCAGCAGCTTAGAGCCAGGTCGAGAGACCCAGTACTTC
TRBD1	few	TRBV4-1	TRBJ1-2	CASSQDRAGGNYGYTF	TGCGCCAGCAGCCAAGATCGGGCAGGGGGCAACTATGGCTACACCTTC
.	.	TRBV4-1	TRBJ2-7	CASSQAGGNEEQYF	TGCGCCAGCAGCCAGGCCGGAGGGAATGAAGAGCAGTACTTC
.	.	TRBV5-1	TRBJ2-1	CASSLVESSYNEQFF	TGCGCCAGCAGCTTGGTTGAGAGCTCCTACAATGAGCAGTTCTTC
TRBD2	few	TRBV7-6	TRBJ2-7	CANSLALLAGNEQYF	TGTGCCAACAGCTTAGCGCTACTAGCGGGAAACGAGCAGTACTTC
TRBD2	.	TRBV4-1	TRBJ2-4	CASSQGLAGGSVKNIQYF	TGCGCCAGCAGCCAAGGACTAGCGGGGGGATCCGTCAAAAACATTCAGTACTTC
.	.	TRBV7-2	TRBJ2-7	CASSLFNSYEQYF	TGTGCCAGCAGCTTATTCAACTCCTACGAGCAGTACTTC
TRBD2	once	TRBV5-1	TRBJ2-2	CASSLVPAGDTGELFF	TGCGCCAGCAGCTTGGTTCCAGCGGGAGACACCGGGGAGCTGTTTTTT
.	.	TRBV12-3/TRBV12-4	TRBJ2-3	CASSDGGRLRADTQYF	TGTGCCAGCAGTGATGGGGGCAGGCTGAGAGCAGATACGCAGTATTTT
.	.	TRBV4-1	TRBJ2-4	CASSQERRLLAKNIQYF	TGCGCCAGCAGCCAAGAAAGGAGACTCCTAGCCAAAAACATTCAGTACTTC
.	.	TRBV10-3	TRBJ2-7	CAISGDRDTADTQYF	TGTGCCATCAGTGGAGACCGGGACACTGCGGACACCCAGTACTTC
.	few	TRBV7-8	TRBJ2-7	CASSLGQSTRYEQYF	TGTGCCAGCAGCTTAGGCCAGTCGACTCGCTACGAGCAGTACTTC
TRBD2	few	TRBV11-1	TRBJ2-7	CASSARTRAEQYF	TGTGCCAGCAGCGCAAGGACTAGAGCCGAGCAGTACTTC
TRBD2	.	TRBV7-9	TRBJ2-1	CASSLEGTSLNNEQFF	TGTGCCAGCAGCTTAGAAGGGACTAGCCTTAACAATGAGCAGTTCTTC
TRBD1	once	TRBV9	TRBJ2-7	CASSIGTATYEQYF	TGTGCCAGCAGCATTGGGACAGCCACCTACGAGCAGTACTTC
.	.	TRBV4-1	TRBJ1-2	CASSRPEVPIYGYTF	TGCGCCAGCAGCCGGCCCGAGGTCCCAATCTATGGCTACACCTTC
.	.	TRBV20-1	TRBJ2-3	CSAPEGGSTDTQYF	TGCAGTGCACCCGAGGGGGGTAGCACAGATACGCAGTATTTT
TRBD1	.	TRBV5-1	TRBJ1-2	CASSGSMDRGAGYTF	TGCGCCAGCAGCGGAAGCATGGACAGGGGGGCCGGCTACACCTTC
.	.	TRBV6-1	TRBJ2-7	CASSGFEQPYEQYF	TGTGCCAGCAGCGGGTTCGAACAACCCTACGAGCAGTACTTC
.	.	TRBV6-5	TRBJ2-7	CASSRRGSPFYYEQYF	TGTGCCAGCAGTCGGAGGGGCTCCCCCTTTTACTACGAGCAGTACTTC
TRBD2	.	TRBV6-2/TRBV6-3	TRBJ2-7	CASSFPSGTSRTYEQYF	TGTGCCAGCAGTTTCCCCTCCGGGACTAGTAGAACCTACGAGCAGTACTTC
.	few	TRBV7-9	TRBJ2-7	CATGPSYEQYF	TGTGCCACCGGGCCCTCCTACGAGCAGTACTTC
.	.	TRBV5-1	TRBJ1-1	CASSLERAAEAFF	TGCGCCAGCAGCTTGGAAAGGGCGGCTGAAGCTTTCTTT
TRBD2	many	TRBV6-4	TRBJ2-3	CASTSGGATDTQYF	TGTGCCAGCACTAGCGGGGGGGCGACAGATACGCAGTATTTT
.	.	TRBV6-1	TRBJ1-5	CASSEEWSPGGNQPQHF	TGTGCCAGCAGTGAAGAGTGGAGCCCCGGGGGCAATCAGCCCCAGCATTTT
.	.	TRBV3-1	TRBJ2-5	CASSQTWTGETQYF	TGTGCCAGCAGCCAAACCTGGACTGGGGAGACCCAGTACTTC
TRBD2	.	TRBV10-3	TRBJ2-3	CAISESTATSGATDTQYF	TGTGCCATCAGTGAGTCGACAGCGACTAGCGGGGCCACAGATACGCAGTATTTT
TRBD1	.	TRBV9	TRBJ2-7	CASSVSTGGFYEQYF	TGTGCCAGCAGCGTATCGACAGGGGGCTTCTACGAGCAGTACTTC
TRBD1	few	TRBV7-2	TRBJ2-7	CASSLGDRVGIEQYF	TGTGCCAGCAGCTTGGGGGACAGGGTTGGCATCGAGCAGTACTTC
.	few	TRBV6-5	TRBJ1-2	CASSYWQGDGYTF	TGTGCCAGCAGTTACTGGCAGGGCGATGGCTACACCTTC
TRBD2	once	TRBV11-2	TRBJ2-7	CASSPIAGDYSYEQYF	TGTGCCAGCAGCCCCATAGCGGGGGACTATTCCTACGAGCAGTACTTC
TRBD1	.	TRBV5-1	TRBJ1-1	CASSPDRGGLTEAFF	TGCGCCAGCAGCCCGGACAGGGGTGGACTGACTGAAGCTTTCTTT
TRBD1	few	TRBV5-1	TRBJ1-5	CASSADRDQPQHF	TGCGCCAGCAGCGCCGACAGGGATCAGCCCCAGCATTTT
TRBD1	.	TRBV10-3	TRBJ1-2	CAVRDRGEGYTF	TGTGCCGTCCGGGACAGGGGGGAGGGCTACACCTTC
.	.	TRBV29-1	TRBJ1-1	CSVVGPMNTEAFF	TGCAGCGTTGTGGGACCTATGAACACTGAAGCTTTCTTT
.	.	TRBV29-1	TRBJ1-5	CSVKTTGNSNQPQHF	TGCAGCGTCAAAACGACCGGGAATAGCAATCAGCCCCAGCATTTT
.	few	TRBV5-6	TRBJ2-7	CASSLRATVPSYEQYF	TGTGCCAGCAGCCTGCGTGCGACAGTGCCCTCCTACGAGCAGTACTTC
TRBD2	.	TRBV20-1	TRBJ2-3	CSAAGSSGRSADTQYF	TGCAGTGCCGCAGGTTCTAGCGGGAGATCAGCAGATACGCAGTATTTT
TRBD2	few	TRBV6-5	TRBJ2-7	CASSFTGTSSYEQYF	TGTGCCAGCAGCTTCACGGGGACTAGCTCCTACGAGCAGTACTTC
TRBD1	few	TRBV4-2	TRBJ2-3	CASSPRDRGTDTQYF	TGTGCCAGCAGCCCCCGGGACAGGGGCACAGATACGCAGTATTTT
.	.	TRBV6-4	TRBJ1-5	CASSEEAHSNQPQHF	TGTGCCAGCAGTGAGGAAGCTCATAGCAATCAGCCCCAGCATTTT
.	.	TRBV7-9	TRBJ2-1	CASSRNKEEQFF	TGTGCCAGCAGCAGAAATAAGGAGGAGCAGTTCTTC
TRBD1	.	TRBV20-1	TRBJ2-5	CSAINRGQETQYF	TGCAGTGCCATTAACAGGGGGCAAGAGACCCAGTACTTC
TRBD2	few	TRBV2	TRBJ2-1	CASLGLAGGFSYNEQFF	TGTGCCAGCTTGGGACTAGCGGGGGGGTTCTCCTACAATGAGCAGTTCTTC
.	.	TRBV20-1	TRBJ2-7	CSARTGNYGYEQYF	TGCAGTGCTAGGACAGGAAACTATGGCTACGAGCAGTACTTC